Each of the 26 T cell receptor beta chains below was sequenced from the same sample in a study of blood T cell repertoires in COVID-19. Sequenced by immunoSEQ multiplex PCR; TCRdb stores in-frame clones only, minus some. In the table there are about 150,000 clones, under 90% of which are singletons. Input material: peripheral blood. The receptors here all came from a woman aged 55-70 years with active or convalescent COVID-19.

The genes are TRBV5-6 and TRBJ2-1, with D perhaps TRBD2 (6 bases). CDR3 size: 17 residues. Germline V gives CDR1 SGHDT, CDR2 YYEEEE. V lost 2 bases and J 0 bases, leaving 15 bases between the germline ends. DNA of the CDR3: TGTGCCAGCAGCTTACTAGCTAGACGGAGCTCCTACAATGAGCAGTTCTTC. This codes for CASSLLARRSSYNEQFF.

The gene calls are TRBV19 and TRBJ1-1; TRBD1 matches 9 bases. J gave up 10 bases and V 5 bases, and 14 bases lay outside the gene matches. Germline V gene sequence: CDR1 LNHDA, CDR2 SQIVND (reference sequence). This CDR3 has 15 residues. The CDR3 loop is CASSARQQGARGAFF. The CDR3 DNA follows: TGTGCCAGTAGTGCCCGACAACAGGGGGCTAGAGGAGCTTTCTTT.

The chain links TRBV24-1 to TRBJ2-7; 9 bases map to TRBD1. V shed 1 base and J 0 bases; nucleotides not matched to a gene: 12. This CDR3 is 19 amino acids long. Germline CDR1 is KGHDR and CDR2 is SFDVKD. The CDR3 DNA reads as TGTGCCACCAGTGATTTCCTTGCGGGACAGGGAAGCGACTCCTACGAGCAGTACTTC. Translated, it gives CATSDFLAGQGSDSYEQYF.

The chain has TRBV5-5 and TRBJ1-1; tentatively, D is TRBD1 (5 bases). Trimming stripped 3 bases from V and 5 bases from J, with 17 bases between. The CDR3 length is 15 residues. Germline loops: CDR1 SGHKS, CDR2 YYEKEE (reference sequence). CDR3 coding DNA: TGTGCCAGCAGCTCCCCTCTCGCAGGGCAGACTGAAGCTTTCTTT. Amino acid sequence: CASSSPLAGQTEAFF.

This sequence joins TRBV14 and TRBJ2-7, with 9 bases that match TRBD2. CDR1 is SGHDN, CDR2 FVKESK, per germline. CDR3 length: 22 amino acids. V lost 1 base, J lost 0 bases, and 22 bases stayed unmatched. The CDR3: CASSQGIVGGRGGRNSSYEQYV. CDR3 bases: TGTGCCAGCAGCCAAGGTATCGTGGGGGGGCGGGGGGGCCGAAACAGCTCCTACGAGCAGTACGTC.

V gene TRBV24-1 combines with J gene TRBJ2-1; 10 bases line up with TRBD2. The CDR3 is 14 residues long. Per the germline V gene, CDR1 is KGHDR and CDR2 is SFDVKD. Unmatched junction bases numbered 4, after V lost 9 bases and J lost 3 bases. The CDR3 nucleotides are TGTGCCACCCGGGCTAGCGGGAGCTACAATGAGCAGTTCTTC. Its translation: CATRASGSYNEQFF.

This clone appeared a single time. The chain joins TRBV19 to TRBJ1-1; a possible D gene is TRBD1 (5 bases). From germline, CDR1 is LNHDA and CDR2 SQIVND (reference sequence). V dropped 5 bases and J dropped 3 bases, with 13 bases sitting between them. The CDR3 has 14 residues. The CDR3 coding sequence is TGTGCCAGTAGTTCCAGGGTTCGGGACACTGAAGCTTTCTTT. Translation: CASSSRVRDTEAFF.

V and J are TRBV11-2 and TRBJ2-5; 10 positions match TRBD2. The CDR3 loop spans 19 amino acids. The V gene end was trimmed by 1 base and the J gene end by 5 bases; junction bases not matched to a gene: 16. Germline V CDR1 and CDR2: SGHAT, FQNNGV. CDR3 coding DNA: TGTGCCAGCAGCTTAGGGGCAACTAGCGGGACCTCAGGGTATGAGACCCAGTACTTC. Translating it yields CASSLGATSGTSGYETQYF.

The rearrangement joins TRBV7-8 to TRBJ1-2; D possibly corresponds to TRBD1 (5 bases). The V gene lost 3 bases and the J gene lost 4 bases, with 12 bases spanning the gap. Germline lookup yields CDR1 SGHVS and CDR2 FQNEAQ. The length of the CDR3 is 14 residues. The CDR3 here is CASSFAGTGYGYTF. CDR3 DNA: TGTGCCAGCAGCTTTGCCGGGACTGGCTATGGCTACACCTTC.

The rearrangement links TRBV28 to TRBJ2-7, with D possibly being TRBD1 (6 bases). The V gene lost 2 bases and the J gene lost 1 base, with 9 bases spanning the gap. This CDR3 has 14 residues. The V gene's germline CDR1 is MDHEN and CDR2 SYDVKM. The CDR3 loop is CASSLTGWSYEQYF. CDR3 in DNA: TGTGCCAGCAGTTTAACAGGGTGGTCCTACGAGCAGTACTTC.

This chain uses TRBV6-2 or TRBV6-3 with TRBJ2-1, with 13 bases fitting TRBD2. Germline trimming cut 6 bases from V and 7 bases from J; bases unmatched to any gene: 6. The CDR3 runs 15 residues. CDR1 is MNHEY, CDR2 SVGEGT, per germline. CDR3 sequence: CASSFTSGRDNEQFF. The CDR3 DNA is TGTGCCAGCAGCTTCACTAGCGGGAGGGATAATGAGCAGTTCTTC.

The chain uses TRBV7-3 and TRBJ1-5; D call uncertain. Trimming shortened V by 0 bases and J by 7 bases, and 7 bases separated the two germline ends. The CDR3 sequence is 13 residues long. The germline gives CDR1 SGHTA, CDR2 FQGTGA. CDR3 bases: TGTGCCAGCAGCTTAACCGGGAACCAGCCCCAGCATTTT. This codes for CASSLTGNQPQHF.

The rearrangement links TRBV6-1 to TRBJ1-2, with TRBD1 as a possible D gene (5 bases). The CDR3 spans 14 residues. Trimming shortened V by 0 bases and J by 5 bases, and 10 bases separated the two germline ends. Looked up from germline, CDR1 is MNHNS and CDR2 is SASEGT. The CDR3 sequence: CASSEAVGHYGYTF. In nucleotides, the CDR3 is TGTGCCAGCAGTGAAGCGGTCGGACATTATGGCTACACCTTC.

This clone has more than one count but fewer than ten. The chain links TRBV4-2 to TRBJ2-7, with 10 positions matching TRBD1. The CDR3 covers 17 residues. Germline assignment: CDR1 LGHNA and CDR2 YNFKEQ. The trim removed 1 base at V and 2 bases at J, leaving 8 bases unmatched. The CDR3 nucleotides are TGTGCCAGCAGCCAAGCCTTACGACAGGGGGCAGCCTACGAGCAGTACTTC. Amino acids: CASSQALRQGAAYEQYF.

A few counts support this clone. The chain recombines TRBV28 with TRBJ2-5, with a tentative D call TRBD2 (7 bases). The CDR3 runs to 16 residues. Trimming cost V 3 bases and J 2 bases, with 16 bases left between them. Germline V gives CDR1 MDHEN, CDR2 SYDVKM. The CDR3 spells CASSFSRGGLQETQYF. CDR3 nucleotide sequence: TGTGCCAGCAGTTTCTCCCGAGGGGGACTACAAGAGACCCAGTACTTC.

The chain links TRBV5-1 to TRBJ2-5, with a weak D call TRBD2 (7 bases). Germline CDR1 SGHRS, CDR2 YFSETQ. Trimming shortened V by 0 bases and J by 2 bases, and 8 bases separated the two germline ends. The CDR3 is 14 residues long. The CDR3 nucleotides read TGCGCCAGCAGCTTGGAGGGGGGGCAAGAGACCCAGTACTTC. It yields the protein CASSLEGGQETQYF. Based on the CDR3 plus reference TRBV5-1 and TRBJ2-5, the full variable domain is KAGVTQTPRYLIKTRGQQVTLSCSPISGHRSVSWYQQTPGQGLQFLFEYFSETQRNKGNFPGRFSGRQFSNSRSEMNVSTLELGDSALYLCASSLEGGQETQYFGPGTRLLVL.

This clone was counted only a few times. The chain is built from TRBV19 and TRBJ2-3; 8 bases align to TRBD2. Trimming at V came to 4 bases and at J to 4 bases, leaving 7 bases not matched to a gene. CDR3 length: 15 residues. The germline CDR1 and CDR2 sequences are LNHDA and SQIVND (reference sequence). In nucleotides, the CDR3 is TGTGCCAGTAGTAGCGGGAGGTTGTCGGCAGATACGCAGTATTTT. Its translation: CASSSGRLSADTQYF.

The rearrangement links TRBV6-5 to TRBJ1-5; 11 positions match TRBD1. Trimming at V came to 6 bases and at J to 5 bases, leaving 6 bases not matched to a gene. The length of the CDR3 is 15 residues. From germline, CDR1 is MNHEY and CDR2 SVGAGI. CDR3 residues: CASRLDRGLYQPQHF. The CDR3 DNA reads TGTGCCAGCAGGTTGGACAGGGGGCTGTATCAGCCCCAGCATTTT.

This clone was picked up one time. The V call is TRBV27, the J call TRBJ2-3, with 8 positions matching TRBD2. J was trimmed by 2 bases and V by 2 bases; bases with no gene match: 6. Germline V gene lookup returns CDR1 MNHEY and CDR2 SMNVEV (reference sequence). CDR3 size: 16 residues. DNA for the CDR3: TGTGCCAGCAGTTTAGGAACTAGCGGACTCACAGATACGCAGTATTTT. Amino acid sequence: CASSLGTSGLTDTQYF.

The chain combines TRBV7-8 with TRBJ2-5; TRBD1 is a possible D gene (5 bases). The CDR3 runs 13 residues. V was trimmed by 6 bases and J by 1 base, leaving 9 bases between them. Germline lookup yields CDR1 SGHVS and CDR2 FQNEAQ. The CDR3 bases are TGTGCCAGCAGAGCAGGGTTCCAAGAGACCCAGTACTTC. This sequence encodes CASRAGFQETQYF.

The chain has TRBV3-1 (or the pseudogene TRBV3-2) and TRBJ2-1; 9 nucleotides agree with TRBD1. The CDR3 loop spans 15 amino acids. The V gene's germline CDR1 is LGHDT and CDR2 YNNKEL (reference sequence). J was trimmed by 2 bases and V by 4 bases; bases with no gene match: 3. CDR3 in amino acids: CASSPDRGTYNEQFF. CDR3 DNA: TGTGCCAGCAGCCCGGACAGGGGAACCTACAATGAGCAGTTCTTC.

The V and J genes are TRBV2 and TRBJ1-6; D perhaps matches TRBD1 (5 bases). The CDR3 has 15 residues. In germline, CDR1 is SNHLY, CDR2 FYNNEI. The V gene lost 5 bases and the J gene lost 7 bases, with 15 bases spanning the gap. The CDR3 coding sequence is TGTGCCAGCAGTCCGACAGACCCAGCGAATTCACCCCTCCACTTT. This gives the protein CASSPTDPANSPLHF. The variable domain in full, completed from reference TRBV2 and TRBJ1-6, reads EPEVTQTPSHQVTQMGQEVILRCVPISNHLYFYWYRQILGQKVEFLVSFYNNEISEKSEIFDDQFSVERPDGSNFTLKIRSTKLEDSAMYFCASSPTDPANSPLHFGNGTRLTVT.

V usage is TRBV2 and J usage is TRBJ1-6, with a tentative D call TRBD1 (5 bases). The CDR3 is 15 amino acids. Germline V gene lookup returns CDR1 SNHLY and CDR2 FYNNEI. V lost 6 bases, J lost 4 bases, and 13 bases lay in between. CDR3 nucleotides: TGTGCCAGCAGCTTGATCGGGGGTTATAATTCACCCCTCCACTTT. Amino acid sequence: CASSLIGGYNSPLHF.

The J gene is TRBJ1-1, the V gene TRBV28; D is ambiguous. V was shortened by 3 bases and J by 5 bases, with 13 bases between the two germline ends. This CDR3 comprises 14 residues. Germline CDR1 and CDR2: MDHEN and SYDVKM. The CDR3 bases are TGTGCCAGCAGTTTCCGGGGAGGGAGTACTGAAGCTTTCTTT. Amino acid sequence: CASSFRGGSTEAFF.

The chain links TRBV6-5 to TRBJ1-4; D may be TRBD1 (6 bases). Trimming left V 5 bases short and J 3 bases short, with 10 bases between. Looked up from germline, CDR1 is MNHEY and CDR2 is SVGAGI. CDR3 length: 14 residues. This CDR3 reads CASSPGVANEKLFF. CDR3 nucleotides: TGTGCCAGCAGTCCAGGGGTGGCTAATGAAAAACTGTTTTTT.

The rearrangement uses TRBV4-2 and TRBJ2-3; a weak D match, TRBD2 (6 bases). This CDR3 contains 16 residues. V was shortened by 1 base and J by 6 bases, with 17 bases between the two germline ends. Germline CDR1 and CDR2: LGHNA and YNFKEQ. The CDR3 here is CASSQGLALAFDTQYF. As DNA, the CDR3 is TGTGCCAGCAGCCAAGGGTTAGCACTAGCATTTGATACGCAGTATTTT.